One T cell receptor beta chain is described in this entry. As yet, its antigen is unknown. The source of the sample is a study of shared clonotypes between healthy human individuals. Study-wide results and limits: Only blood underwent sampling, and tissue repertoires likely differ.

The authors split each subset's genomic DNA evenly across several immunoSEQ plates. Generated by immunoSEQ multiplex PCR, the TCRdb table keeps only in-frame clones and is missing some. This sample has a few million clones, with 85% to 95% found just once. Donation came from healthy HIV-negative adults that had no recent acute infections or vaccinations. V was clipped by 8 bases and J by 0 bases, with 14 bases between them. The CDR3 sequence is 15 residues long. Germline-derived CDR1 and CDR2 are MDHEN and SYDVKM. Sample: naive CD4+ T cells sorted from blood. Subset: CD45RA+ positively selected. This receptor was identified in a man between 18 and 35 years old in good health. This sequence joins TRBV28 and TRBJ1-3, with D maybe TRBD1 (5 bases). Here the CDR3 reads CASGGRAGSGNTIYF. The CDR3 bases are TGTGCCAGCGGTGGCAGGGCCGGCTCTGGAAACACCATATATTTT.